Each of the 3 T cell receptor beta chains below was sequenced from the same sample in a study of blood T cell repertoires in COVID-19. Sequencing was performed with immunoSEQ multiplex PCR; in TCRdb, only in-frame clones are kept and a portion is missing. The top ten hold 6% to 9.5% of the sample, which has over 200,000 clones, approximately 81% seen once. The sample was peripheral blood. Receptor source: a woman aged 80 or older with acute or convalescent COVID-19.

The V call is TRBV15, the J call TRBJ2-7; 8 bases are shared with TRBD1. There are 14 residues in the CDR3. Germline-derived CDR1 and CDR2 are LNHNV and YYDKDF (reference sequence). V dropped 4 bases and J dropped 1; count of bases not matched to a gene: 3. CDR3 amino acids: CATSNGQGSYEQYF. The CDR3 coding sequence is TGTGCCACCAGCAACGGACAGGGTTCCTACGAGCAGTACTTC.

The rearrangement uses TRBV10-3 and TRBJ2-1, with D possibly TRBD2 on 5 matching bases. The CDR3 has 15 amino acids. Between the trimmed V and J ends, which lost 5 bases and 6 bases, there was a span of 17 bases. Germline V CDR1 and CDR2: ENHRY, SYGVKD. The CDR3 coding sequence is TGTGCCATCAGTTCCAACAGCGGTGGGCCCAATGAGCAGTTCTTC. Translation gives CAISSNSGGPNEQFF.

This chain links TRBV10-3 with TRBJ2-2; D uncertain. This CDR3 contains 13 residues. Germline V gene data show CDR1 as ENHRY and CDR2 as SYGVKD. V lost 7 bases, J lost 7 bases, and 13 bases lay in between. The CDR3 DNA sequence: TGTGCCATCACTGACCCCCAGAACGGGGAGCTGTTTTTT. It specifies CAITDPQNGELFF.